The 27 T cell receptor beta chains below were found in one sample sequenced in a study of cytomegalovirus exposure and HLA in healthy donors. The PCR used 60 Vbeta and 13 Jbeta primers. The table came from immunoSEQ multiplex PCR; TCRdb's copy has only in-frame clones and leaves some out. In the table there are about 280,000 clones, 80% to 90% of which are singletons. Sequencing was done on a sample of PBMCs. Every receptor here comes from a young woman in good health and CMV-seronegative.

The V gene is TRBV19, the J gene TRBJ1-1, with D possibly TRBD1 on 6 matching bases. The V end was cut by 4 bases, the J end by 0 bases, with 9 bases between. The CDR3 is 14 amino acids. CDR1 and CDR2 (germline): LNHDA, SQIVND (reference sequence). The CDR3 coding sequence is TGTGCCAGTAGTACAACAGGGATGAACACTGAAGCTTTCTTT. Protein: CASSTTGMNTEAFF.

As regards this clone: An end of the junction differs from the germline gene, which may be a read error. The chain employs TRBV11-2 and TRBJ1-2; possibly TRBD1 for D (5 bases). Germline CDR1 is SGHAT and CDR2 is FQNNGV. The CDR3 sequence is 15 residues long. The CDR3 reads CASTLGAAGSYGCTF. In DNA form, the CDR3 reads TGTGCCAGCACCCTAGGGGCTGCCGGTAGCTATGGCTGCACCTTC. The variable domain in full, with the rest retrieved from reference TRBV11-2 and TRBJ1-2, is EAGVAQSPRYKIIEKRQSVAFWCNPISGHATLYWYQQILGQGPKLLIQFQNNGVVDDSQLPKDRFSAERLKGVDSTLKIQPAKLEDSAVYLCASTLGAAGSYGCTFGSGTRLTVV.

Only one count was recorded for this clone. The chain combines TRBV27 with TRBJ2-7; TRBD1 agrees at 11 bases. Germline V gene sequence: CDR1 MNHEY, CDR2 SMNVEV (reference sequence). CDR3 length equals 15 residues. V was pared by 6 bases and J by 2 bases, with 6 bases of the junction left unmatched. The chain's CDR3 is CASSLGGQGAYEQYF. The CDR3 region has the DNA TGTGCCAGCAGCTTGGGGGGACAGGGGGCCTACGAGCAGTACTTC.

J is TRBJ1-5 and V is TRBV27, with 9 bases aligning to TRBD1. J gave up 10 bases and V 3 bases, and 7 bases lay outside the gene matches. The CDR3 runs 14 residues. In germline, CDR1 is MNHEY, CDR2 SMNVEV (reference sequence). The CDR3 is CASSLGTGMTPQHF. The CDR3 DNA reads TGTGCCAGCAGTTTGGGGACAGGGATGACCCCCCAGCATTTT.

This clone has just one count. The J gene is TRBJ2-5, the V gene TRBV2, with 7 positions matching TRBD2. CDR3 size: 14 residues. The V gene end was trimmed by 5 bases and the J gene end by 7 bases; junction bases not matched to a gene: 10. From germline, CDR1 is SNHLY and CDR2 FYNNEI. Here the CDR3 reads CASSTDGGVMTQYF. CDR3 in DNA: TGTGCCAGCAGTACCGATGGGGGGGTTATGACCCAGTACTTC.

The chain combines TRBV7-9 with TRBJ2-3, with D possibly being TRBD2 (5 bases). V lost 5 bases and J 1 base, leaving 22 bases between the germline ends. Germline V gene sequence: CDR1 SEHNR, CDR2 FQNEAQ (reference sequence). The CDR3 runs to 18 residues. The CDR3 loop is CASSAGLFSVPGTDTQYF. Here the CDR3 DNA reads TGTGCCAGCAGCGCAGGACTTTTTTCAGTCCCTGGCACAGATACGCAGTATTTT.

V usage is TRBV9 and J usage is TRBJ2-3; a possible D gene is TRBD2 (7 bases). Between the trimmed V and J ends, which lost 2 bases and 1 base, there was a span of 11 bases. Per the germline V gene, CDR1 is SGDLS and CDR2 is YYNGEE. This CDR3 spans 15 amino acids. The CDR3 spells CASSVLGGRTDTQYF. The CDR3 DNA reads TGTGCCAGCAGCGTCCTCGGGGGGCGCACAGATACGCAGTATTTT.

The chain carries TRBV5-8 and TRBJ1-5; D unclear. The CDR3 is 16 amino acids. In germline, CDR1 is SGHTS, CDR2 YDEGEE. The V and J ends lost 1 base and 2 bases respectively, with 13 bases between them. The CDR3 here is CASSLMAVVGNQPQHF. CDR3 coding DNA: TGTGCCAGCAGCTTGATGGCAGTTGTCGGCAATCAGCCCCAGCATTTT.

The chain uses TRBV5-4 and TRBJ2-2, with unresolved D. The germline gives CDR1 SGHNT, CDR2 YYREEE (reference sequence). The CDR3 extends over 17 amino acids. The ends were cut back, 4 bases at V and 3 bases at J, with 19 bases in the middle. CDR3 DNA sequence: TGTGCCAGCAGCCCAAATCCGCCGAGCATCTACACCGGGGAGCTGTTTTTT. Encoded protein: CASSPNPPSIYTGELFF. Based on the CDR3 plus reference TRBV5-4 and TRBJ2-2, the full variable domain is ETGVTQSPTHLIKTRGQQVTLRCSSQSGHNTVSWYQQALGQGPQFIFQYYREEENGRGNFPPRFSGLQFPNYSSELNVNALELDDSALYLCASSPNPPSIYTGELFFGEGSRLTVL.

V gene TRBV12-2 combines with J gene TRBJ1-5. TRBV12-2 corresponds to a pseudogene. CDR3 length: 16 residues. DNA of the CDR3: TGTGCAAGTCGCTTAGCTGTGAAGCTAAGTAATCAGCCCCAGCATTTT. Translating it yields CASRLAVKLSNQPQHF.

The J gene is TRBJ1-4, the V gene TRBV2, with 7 bases that match TRBD1. With 4 bases clipped from V and 0 bases from J, the junction kept 8 bases outside the gene matches. Germline values: CDR1 SNHLY, CDR2 FYNNEI. The CDR3 loop spans 17 amino acids. The CDR3 nucleotides are TGTGCCAGCAGTGTCCAGGGACAGATTGCAACTAATGAAAAACTGTTTTTT. It encodes CASSVQGQIATNEKLFF.

This chain links TRBV5-1 with TRBJ2-7; D remains ambiguous. This CDR3 spans 11 amino acids. Per germline, CDR1 SGHRS and CDR2 YFSETQ. V dropped 3 bases and J dropped 2 bases, with 3 bases sitting between them. CDR3: CASSSAYEQYF. CDR3 nucleotide sequence: TGCGCCAGCAGCTCCGCCTACGAGCAGTACTTC.

The chain employs TRBV5-1 and TRBJ1-5, with D perhaps matching TRBD1 (5 bases). V lost 0 bases and J lost 3, with 13 bases in between. Germline CDR1 SGHRS, CDR2 YFSETQ. The CDR3 is 16 amino acids. In nucleotides, the CDR3 is TGCGCCAGCAGCTTGGGATTTGGGGGGACCAATCAGCCCCAGCATTTT. The encoded protein is CASSLGFGGTNQPQHF.

The chain couples TRBV10-2 to TRBJ1-3; D gene ambiguous. V lost 0 bases to trimming and J lost 0 bases, with 15 bases between them. The germline V gene encodes CDR1 WSHSY and CDR2 SAAADI. The CDR3 spans 18 residues. The CDR3 DNA reads TGCGCCAGCAGTGAGTCTCTAGGAGGACGGAGCTCTGGAAACACCATATATTTT. It specifies CASSESLGGRSSGNTIYF.

This clone came up once. The chain joins TRBV2 to TRBJ1-4; 12 bases match TRBD1. Looked up from germline, CDR1 is SNHLY and CDR2 is FYNNEI. The CDR3 spans 15 residues. V was clipped by 10 bases and J by 4 bases; unmatched bases: 7. The CDR3 DNA sequence: TGTGCCACCGGGGGACAGGGGGCAAGTAATGAAAAACTGTTTTTT. Its translation is CATGGQGASNEKLFF.

V gene TRBV5-1 combines with J gene TRBJ2-6, with D maybe TRBD2 (5 bases). Per germline, CDR1 SGHRS and CDR2 YFSETQ. The CDR3 is 18 residues long. Between the trimmed V and J ends, which lost 0 bases and 0 bases, there was a span of 13 bases. The CDR3 sequence: CASSLDVSANSGANVLTF. CDR3 bases: TGCGCCAGCAGCTTGGATGTTAGCGCGAACTCTGGGGCCAACGTCCTGACTTTC.

V usage is TRBV14 and J usage is TRBJ2-1; D gene ambiguous. The CDR3 extends over 14 amino acids. V gave up 4 bases and J gave up 3 bases, with 10 bases separating them. CDR1 is SGHDN, CDR2 FVKESK, per germline. This CDR3 reads CASSPSSVYNEQFF. CDR3 DNA sequence: TGTGCCAGCAGCCCGAGTTCGGTCTACAATGAGCAGTTCTTC.

J is TRBJ2-5 and V is TRBV25-1; 7 nucleotides agree with TRBD1. This CDR3 is built from 15 residues. Germline loops: CDR1 MGHDK, CDR2 SYGVNS. The V gene end was trimmed by 1 base and the J gene end by 5 bases; junction bases not matched to a gene: 7. DNA for the CDR3: TGTGCCAGCAGTGAATCGAGGGGGCGCGGGGAGACCCAGTACTTC. This encodes CASSESRGRGETQYF.

With respect to this clone: At one of its ends the junction is not consistent with the germline gene, which may arise from a read error. V gene TRBV12-5 combines with J gene TRBJ2-1; 13 bases agree with TRBD2. This CDR3 has 13 residues. Germline CDR1 and CDR2: LGHNT and FRNRAP. The CDR3 DNA is TGTGCTAGTGGTTTGCCGGGACTAGCGGGGTCCCTCTTC. Protein sequence: CASGLPGLAGSLF.

This sequence joins TRBV27 and TRBJ1-5, with D possibly matching TRBD1 (6 bases). The CDR3 has 16 amino acids. The ends were cut back, 3 bases at V and 1 base at J, with 13 bases in the middle. The germline V gene has CDR1 MNHEY and CDR2 SMNVEV (reference sequence). In nucleotides, the CDR3 is TGTGCCAGCAGTTTGAAGGGGGTTAACAGCAATCAGCCCCAGCATTTT. Amino acids: CASSLKGVNSNQPQHF.

Of note for this clone: In the same sample, other DNA sequences code for this CDR3. The genes are TRBV2 and TRBJ1-1; D not resolved. Between the trimmed V and J ends, which lost 4 bases and 1 base, there was a span of 7 bases. There are 13 residues in the CDR3. Germline CDR1 is SNHLY and CDR2 is FYNNEI. Here the CDR3 reads CASSGQGNTEAFF. In DNA, the CDR3 is TGTGCCAGCAGTGGACAAGGGAACACTGAAGCTTTCTTT. The variable domain in full, with the rest retrieved from reference TRBV2 and TRBJ1-1, is EPEVTQTPSHQVTQMGQEVILRCVPISNHLYFYWYRQILGQKVEFLVSFYNNEISEKSEIFDDQFSVERPDGSNFTLKIRSTKLEDSAMYFCASSGQGNTEAFFGQGTRLTVV.

Here the CDR3 reads CASSATGTGEPGYTF. In DNA, the CDR3 is TGTGCCAGCAGTGCAACCGGGACAGGGGAACCTGGCTACACCTTC. The rearrangement links TRBV2 to TRBJ1-2, with 10 bases identical to TRBD1. CDR1 and CDR2 from the germline V gene are SNHLY and FYNNEI. The junction had 9 bases not matched to a gene; V was cut back by 4 bases and J by 7 bases. This CDR3 region has 15 residues.

V and J are TRBV29-1 and TRBJ2-5; tentatively, D is TRBD2 (6 bases). The CDR3 contains 12 residues. Germline V lookup: CDR1 SQVTM, CDR2 ANQGSEA. V gave up 4 bases and J gave up 4 bases, with 10 bases separating them. CDR3 coding DNA: TGCAGCGTTGCTGGAGGGGTAGAGACCCAGTACTTC. Its translation is CSVAGGVETQYF.

The chain combines TRBV11-2 with TRBJ2-1, with 9 nucleotides matching TRBD2. Germline-derived CDR1 and CDR2 are SGHAT and FQNNGV. After removal of 3 bases from V and 0 bases from J, the junction contained 3 bases not matched to a gene. The CDR3 is made up of 16 amino acids. The DNA for the CDR3 is TGTGCCAGCAGCTTCGGGCGGGGGGGCTCCTACAATGAGCAGTTCTTC. Translated: CASSFGRGGSYNEQFF.

The V call is TRBV18, the J call TRBJ2-7; 10 nucleotides agree with TRBD1. This CDR3 is 15 amino acids long. Germline CDR1 reads KGHSH; CDR2 reads LQKENI. Losses at the gene ends were 5 bases for V and 2 bases for J; bases not matched to a gene: 6. For the CDR3, the DNA is TGTGCCAGCTCAACCGGGACAGGGGTTACCTACGAGCAGTACTTC. This codes for CASSTGTGVTYEQYF.

This chain connects TRBV29-1 to TRBJ1-2; D uncertain. V was pared by 7 bases and J by 4 bases, with 16 bases between. The CDR3 runs to 13 residues. Germline CDR1 and CDR2: SQVTM and ANQGSEA. CDR3 sequence (DNA): TGCAGCGCTGAGGGCCTTTATTCCTATGGCTACACCTTC. Translated, it gives CSAEGLYSYGYTF.

The chain links TRBV10-3 to TRBJ2-5, with a possible D match to TRBD1 (6 bases). The CDR3 covers 16 residues. Germline CDR1 and CDR2: ENHRY and SYGVKD. Between the trimmed V and J ends, which lost 3 bases and 4 bases, there was a span of 18 bases. The CDR3 here is CAISDQTGSTGETQYF. CDR3 DNA sequence: TGTGCCATCAGTGACCAGACAGGTAGTACCGGAGAGACCCAGTACTTC.